This T cell receptor (beta chain) was sequenced for a study of shared clonotypes between healthy human individuals. Study information: Three plates each covered CD4 naive and memory; CD8 naive two, CD8 memory one. Study results and caveats: Rarefaction gave evidence that sorted-subset sequencing remained incomplete despite large depth. Non-shared clonotypes were found to have lower generation probabilities than the clonotypes that were shared by all four of the sorted-subset donors. Larger estimated richness was generally seen in naive subsets than in memory subsets.

Comments on this clone: Its antigen is not known.

It was CD45RO-negative cells, positively selected for CCR7, that made up naive CD8 cells, with terminally differentiated effector memory CD45RA+ cells excluded. CDR1 is MGHRA, CDR2 YSYEKL, per germline. The CDR3 consists of 15 residues. With 1 base removed from V and 7 bases from J, the gap between germline ends came to 14 bases. TCRdb's copy holds only in-frame clones and misses some; the assay was immunoSEQ multiplex PCR. This sample has 550,000 to 650,000 clones, with approximately 96% found just once. The chain couples TRBV4-1 to TRBJ1-3, with a weak D call TRBD1 (5 bases). The specimen sequenced was naive CD8+ T cells sorted from blood. The receptor was derived from a woman aged 30 to 39 in good health. CDR3 residues: CASSQGAGNRNTIYF. As DNA, the CDR3 is TGCGCCAGCAGCCAAGGGGCAGGGAATCGGAACACCATATATTTT.